This is a list of T cell receptor beta chains from one sample in a study of blood T cell repertoires in COVID-19. Profiled with immunoSEQ multiplex PCR; TCRdb holds only in-frame clones, not every one. The data show about 140,000 clones, 65% to 85% seen once. Sample: peripheral blood. All receptors derive from a woman aged 55-69 years with acute or convalescent COVID-19. Each CDR3 is given with its conserved first and last residue. Each record gives: D gene, J gene, V gene, clone size, CDR3 DNA, CDR3 protein. The D gene is left open where the match is weak. Not all rows give a size; the values are once, few, many and, for expanded clones, a class.

D: -; J: TRBJ1-6; V: TRBV5-1; size: -; DNA: TGCGCCAGCAGCTTGTCATCAGGGTCCAATTCACCCCTCCACTTT; CDR3: CASSLSSGSNSPLHF
D: TRBD1; J: TRBJ1-1; V: TRBV28; size: -; DNA: TGTGCCAGCAGTTTCTTCGGACAGGGGCGGGGCACTGAAGCTTTCTTT; CDR3: CASSFFGQGRGTEAFF
D: -; J: TRBJ1-1; V: TRBV28; size: -; DNA: TGTGCCAGTCGCGTGCCCCTGAACACTGAAGCTTTCTTT; CDR3: CASRVPLNTEAFF
D: -; J: TRBJ2-7; V: TRBV28; size: -; DNA: TGTGCCAGCAGTTCTTACTACGAGCAGTACTTC; CDR3: CASSSYYEQYF
D: TRBD1; J: TRBJ1-6; V: TRBV2; size: -; DNA: TGTGCCAGCAGGGGGACAGGGTCCGGCCCCCTCCACTTT; CDR3: CASRGTGSGPLHF
D: TRBD1; J: TRBJ1-1; V: TRBV7-8; size: -; DNA: TGTGCCAGCAGCTTAATGCGCTTGACAGGGGCTGAAGCTTTCTTT; CDR3: CASSLMRLTGAEAFF
D: -; J: TRBJ2-5; V: TRBV29-1; size: -; DNA: TGCAGCGCCCTAGGACTGCCCAGTGAGACCCAGTACTTC; CDR3: CSALGLPSETQYF
D: TRBD2; J: TRBJ2-7; V: TRBV6-1; size: -; DNA: TGTGCCAGCAGTGAAGCACAAGGACTAGCGGTCTACGAGCAGTACTTC; CDR3: CASSEAQGLAVYEQYF
D: -; J: TRBJ2-2; V: TRBV19; size: -; DNA: TGTGCCAGTAGTATAGGTAGGGACTCCGGGGAGCTGTTTTTT; CDR3: CASSIGRDSGELFF
D: -; J: TRBJ1-5; V: TRBV28; size: -; DNA: TGTGCCAGCAGTTTATGGGGAGGGGTTTCTAGCAATCAGCCCCAGCATTTT; CDR3: CASSLWGGVSSNQPQHF
D: TRBD1; J: TRBJ1-1; V: TRBV19; size: once; DNA: TGTGCCAGTTGGGGACAGATGAACACTGAAGCTTTCTTT; CDR3: CASWGQMNTEAFF
D: -; J: TRBJ2-2; V: TRBV9; size: -; DNA: TGTGCCAGCAGCGTATACGGCGGGGAGCTGTTTTTT; CDR3: CASSVYGGELFF
D: -; J: TRBJ2-1; V: TRBV6-6; size: few; DNA: TGTGCCACACGACGGAGCGACAATGAGCAGTTCTTC; CDR3: CATRRSDNEQFF
D: TRBD1; J: TRBJ2-1; V: TRBV5-1; size: -; DNA: TGCGCCAGCAGCTTCACAGGGGCGGGCTACAATGAGCAGTTCTTC; CDR3: CASSFTGAGYNEQFF
D: TRBD2; J: TRBJ2-1; V: TRBV9; size: -; DNA: TGTGCCAGCAGCCTACACCTCGGGACTAGCGGGGTAAATGAGCAGTTCTTC; CDR3: CASSLHLGTSGVNEQFF
D: -; J: TRBJ2-2; V: TRBV6-2/TRBV6-3; size: -; DNA: TGTGCCAGCAGTCAAACTTTCCCCGGGGAGCTGTTTTTT; CDR3: CASSQTFPGELFF
D: TRBD2; J: TRBJ2-1; V: TRBV28; size: once; DNA: TGTGCCAGCAGTTGGGGGGGTTTACTTCTCAATGAGCAGTTCTTC; CDR3: CASSWGGLLLNEQFF
D: -; J: TRBJ2-1; V: TRBV19; size: -; DNA: TGTGCCAGTAGTATGACAGCGACTCACAATGAGCAGTTCTTC; CDR3: CASSMTATHNEQFF
D: TRBD1; J: TRBJ1-6; V: TRBV27; size: -; DNA: TGTGCCAGCAGACAGGGGGTTTCACCCCTCCACTTT; CDR3: CASRQGVSPLHF
D: -; J: TRBJ1-2; V: TRBV28; size: once; DNA: TGTGCCAGCAGCCCCGCCGGGACAACCTATGGCTACACCTTC; CDR3: CASSPAGTTYGYTF
D: -; J: TRBJ2-7; V: TRBV19; size: -; DNA: TGTGCCAGTAGTATAAGGCAGGGGTACGAGCAGTACTTC; CDR3: CASSIRQGYEQYF
D: -; J: TRBJ1-6; V: TRBV6-6; size: once; DNA: TGTGCCAGCAGCCGGGACACGAATTCACCCCTCCACTTT; CDR3: CASSRDTNSPLHF
D: -; J: TRBJ1-1; V: TRBV10-1; size: -; DNA: TGCGCCAGCAGTGGAGGAACTGAAGCTTTCTTT; CDR3: CASSGGTEAFF
D: -; J: TRBJ2-7; V: TRBV3-1/TRBV3-2; size: -; DNA: TGTGCCAGCAGCCAAGAGTCGCCCCTAGCTCGGGTTGGCGAGCAGTACTTC; CDR3: CASSQESPLARVGEQYF
D: TRBD2; J: TRBJ2-3; V: TRBV29-1; size: -; DNA: TGCAGCGCCCAGCGGGAGGTCACAGATACGCAGTATTTT; CDR3: CSAQREVTDTQYF
D: TRBD1; J: TRBJ2-3; V: TRBV5-1; size: -; DNA: TGCGCCAGCAGCCTAGGACAGGCCACAGATACGCAGTATTTT; CDR3: CASSLGQATDTQYF
D: TRBD1; J: TRBJ2-1; V: TRBV7-9; size: -; DNA: TGTGCCAGCATATCACAGGGGGGTACCTACAATGAGCAGTTCTTC; CDR3: CASISQGGTYNEQFF
D: -; J: TRBJ2-1; V: TRBV3-1/TRBV3-2; size: -; DNA: TGTGCCAGCAGCCAAGATCTTCTGCAGGGATGGAATGAGCAGTTCTTC; CDR3: CASSQDLLQGWNEQFF
D: -; J: TRBJ1-5; V: TRBV15; size: -; DNA: TGTGCCGCCAGTAACAGGGTGGGGGATCAGCCCCAGCATTTT; CDR3: CAASNRVGDQPQHF
D: -; J: TRBJ2-1; V: TRBV10-1; size: -; DNA: TGCGCCAGCAGTGAGAAGGGGTCCCGAAATGAGCAGTTCTTC; CDR3: CASSEKGSRNEQFF
D: -; J: TRBJ1-2; V: TRBV7-9; size: -; DNA: TGTGCCAGCAGCTTAGCCCGAGGGCCTGGGGGCTACACCTTC; CDR3: CASSLARGPGGYTF
D: -; J: TRBJ1-5; V: TRBV30; size: -; DNA: TGTGCCTGGAGCCGGGTGTTCGGCAATCAGCCCCAGCATTTT; CDR3: CAWSRVFGNQPQHF
D: -; J: TRBJ1-2; V: TRBV7-2; size: once; DNA: TGTGCCAGCAGCTTATTAGAGGTCGACTATGGCTACACCTTC; CDR3: CASSLLEVDYGYTF
D: TRBD1; J: TRBJ2-7; V: TRBV5-6; size: -; DNA: TGTGCCAGCAGCTTCGGGACAGGGGGCCTCGAGCAGTACTTC; CDR3: CASSFGTGGLEQYF
D: TRBD2; J: TRBJ2-3; V: TRBV27; size: -; DNA: TGTGCCAGCAGTTGGCGGGGGGGAGGGACAGATACGCAGTATTTT; CDR3: CASSWRGGGTDTQYF
D: -; J: TRBJ1-6; V: TRBV5-5; size: -; DNA: TGTGCCAGCAGCCGACAGGCCTATAATTCACCCCTCCACTTT; CDR3: CASSRQAYNSPLHF
D: -; J: TRBJ2-3; V: TRBV19; size: few; DNA: TGTGCCAGTAGTATCAGCGCTTATGGCACAGATACGCAGTATTTT; CDR3: CASSISAYGTDTQYF
D: TRBD1; J: TRBJ1-5; V: TRBV27; size: -; DNA: TGTGCCAGCAGGGTATTGGGGACAGGGGCTGGCAATCAGCCCCAGCATTTT; CDR3: CASRVLGTGAGNQPQHF
D: -; J: TRBJ1-5; V: TRBV27; size: -; DNA: TGTGCCAGCAGTCATGACTATACTGATCAGCCCCAGCATTTT; CDR3: CASSHDYTDQPQHF
D: -; J: TRBJ1-2; V: TRBV30; size: -; DNA: TGTGCCTGGAGAGTACGGGGTGGCTACACCTTC; CDR3: CAWRVRGGYTF
D: TRBD2; J: TRBJ2-7; V: TRBV28; size: -; DNA: TGTGCCAGCAGTTCCCCGGGTAGCGGGTCCTACGAGCAGTACTTC; CDR3: CASSSPGSGSYEQYF
D: TRBD2; J: TRBJ2-1; V: TRBV27; size: -; DNA: TGTGCCAGCAGTTCCCTAGCGGATGAGCAGTTCTTC; CDR3: CASSSLADEQFF
D: TRBD1; J: TRBJ1-5; V: TRBV6-5; size: -; DNA: TGTGCCAGCAGTTTGACAGGGAACAATCAGCCCCAGCATTTT; CDR3: CASSLTGNNQPQHF
D: TRBD1; J: TRBJ2-1; V: TRBV6-1; size: -; DNA: TGTGCCAGCAGTGACGACAGGGGGCAGTACAATGAGCAGTTCTTC; CDR3: CASSDDRGQYNEQFF
D: -; J: TRBJ1-1; V: TRBV25-1; size: -; DNA: TGTGCCAGCAGTGAATACCCGGGTTTTGAAGCTTTCTTT; CDR3: CASSEYPGFEAFF
D: -; J: TRBJ2-7; V: TRBV5-6; size: -; DNA: TGTGCCAGCAGCTTGACCAGCCGGGCCTACGAGCAGTACTTC; CDR3: CASSLTSRAYEQYF